This T cell receptor beta chain was retrieved from a study of blood T cell repertoires in COVID-19. The wider study: Donors in the United States, Italy and Spain gave samples during acute or convalescent COVID-19.

Participants' reported clinical history set cohort assignment. Original methodology: Amplified reference gene primers provided the basis for estimating nucleated cell counts. TCRdb's table, derived via immunoSEQ multiplex PCR, lists solely in-frame clones and lacks some. For V, J and clone size, that table is used; D and trimming come from the DNA. The sample lists about 140,000 clones, 80% to 90% occurring once. This CDR3 contains 13 residues. Germline CDR1 and CDR2: GTSNPN and SVGIG (reference sequence). Unmatched junction bases numbered 2, after V lost 5 bases and J lost 2 bases. The TCR sequence derives from a woman aged 45 to 65 with acute COVID-19. The sample consisted of PBMCs or T cells enriched from blood (not recorded which). The chain is built from TRBV30 and TRBJ1-3; 8 bases map to TRBD1. CDR3 in amino acids: CAWQGAAGNTIYF. The CDR3 DNA sequence: TGTGCCTGGCAGGGGGCTGCTGGAAACACCATATATTTT.